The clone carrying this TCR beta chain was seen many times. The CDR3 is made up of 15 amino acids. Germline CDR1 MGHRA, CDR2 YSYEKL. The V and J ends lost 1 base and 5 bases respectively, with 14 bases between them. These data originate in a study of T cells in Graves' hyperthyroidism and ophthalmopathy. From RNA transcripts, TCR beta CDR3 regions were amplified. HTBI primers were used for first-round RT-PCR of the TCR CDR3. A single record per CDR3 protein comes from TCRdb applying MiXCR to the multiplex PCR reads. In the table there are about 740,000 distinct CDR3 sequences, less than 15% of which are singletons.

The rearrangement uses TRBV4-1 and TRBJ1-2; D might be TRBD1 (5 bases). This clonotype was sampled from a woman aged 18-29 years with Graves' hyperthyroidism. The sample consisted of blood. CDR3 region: CASSQGAGLRYGYTF. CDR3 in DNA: TGCGCCAGCAGCCAAGGGGCAGGGTTAAGATATGGCTACACCTTC.